These 24 T cell receptor beta chains share one sample of origin, sequenced in a study of blood T cell repertoires in COVID-19. The protocol was immunoSEQ multiplex PCR, while the TCRdb copy is restricted to in-frame clones and leaves out a portion. The sample lists roughly 220,000 clones; 70% to 90% were seen once. The sample was peripheral blood. These receptors all stem from a man in his fifties who had recovered from COVID-19.

V and J are TRBV28 and TRBJ1-5; D remains ambiguous. Germline V gene lookup returns CDR1 MDHEN and CDR2 SYDVKM. The CDR3 is 15 residues long. V was cut by 5 bases and J by 4 bases, with 15 bases left in between. The CDR3 DNA sequence: TGTGCCAGCAGTCCAACCTCGTGGCCAAATCAGCCCCAGCATTTT. Residues: CASSPTSWPNQPQHF.

This CDR3 is CASSHRTSGINRGTGELFF. CDR3 bases: TGTGCCAGCAGTCATCGGACTAGCGGGATAAATCGAGGGACCGGGGAGCTGTTTTTT. The chain carries TRBV2 and TRBJ2-2; TRBD2 matches at 12 bases. CDR1 and CDR2 from the germline V gene are SNHLY and FYNNEI. The V gene end was trimmed by 5 bases and the J gene end by 5 bases; junction bases not matched to a gene: 15. The CDR3 contains 19 residues.

The rearrangement joins TRBV7-9 to TRBJ2-5; TRBD1 aligns across 8 bases. This CDR3 contains 13 residues. CDR1 and CDR2 from the germline V gene are SEHNR and FQNEAQ (reference sequence). The trim removed 7 bases at V and 2 bases at J, leaving 3 bases unmatched. CDR3 region: CASKQGAQETQYF. Here the CDR3 DNA reads TGTGCCAGCAAGCAGGGGGCTCAAGAGACCCAGTACTTC. The full variable domain, with the rest looked up from reference TRBV7-9 and TRBJ2-5, is DTGVSQNPRHKITKRGQNVTFRCDPISEHNRLYWYRQTLGQGPEFLTYFQNEAQLEKSRLLSDRFSAERPKGSFSTLEIQRTEQGDSAMYLCASKQGAQETQYFGPGTRLLVL.

This chain joins TRBV5-6 and TRBJ2-1, with D possibly being TRBD2 (5 bases). The germline V gene encodes CDR1 SGHDT and CDR2 YYEEEE. V lost 3 bases and J 2 bases, leaving 15 bases between the germline ends. The CDR3 totals 16 residues. The CDR3 DNA follows: TGTGCCAGCAGCTGGACTCTCGAAGGGACCTACAATGAGCAGTTCTTC. As protein: CASSWTLEGTYNEQFF.

The chain is built from TRBV5-1 and TRBJ2-1; weak D call: TRBD2 (6 bases). The germline V gene encodes CDR1 SGHRS and CDR2 YFSETQ. Trimming pared 0 bases from V and 4 bases from J, leaving 11 bases between. This CDR3 has 15 residues. In nucleotides, the CDR3 is TGCGCCAGCAGCTTGGTCCAGGGAGGATACAATGAGCAGTTCTTC. Translation: CASSLVQGGYNEQFF.

This clone was recorded only once. The V call is TRBV7-2, the J call TRBJ1-4, with D perhaps TRBD1 (5 bases). The CDR3 has 14 residues. The germline CDR1 and CDR2 sequences are SGHTA and FQGNSA. V was trimmed by 0 bases and J by 3 bases, leaving 5 bases between them. This chain's CDR3 is CASSLAGANEKLFF. CDR3 in DNA: TGTGCCAGCAGCTTAGCAGGGGCTAATGAAAAACTGTTTTTT.

V is TRBV18 and J is TRBJ2-7, with TRBD1 as a possible D gene (5 bases). Trimming stripped 2 bases from V and 2 bases from J, with 7 bases between. Germline V gene data show CDR1 as KGHSH and CDR2 as LQKENI. The CDR3 extends over 13 amino acids. The CDR3 loop is CASSPDRTYEQYF. In DNA form, the CDR3 reads TGTGCCAGCTCACCAGACAGAACCTACGAGCAGTACTTC.

The chain carries TRBV18 and TRBJ1-5; D may be TRBD1 (6 bases). CDR1 is KGHSH and CDR2 is LQKENI in the germline V gene. V was trimmed by 3 bases and J by 3 bases, leaving 9 bases between them. The CDR3 covers 14 residues. CDR3: CASSPGQHNQPQHF. The CDR3 DNA is TGTGCCAGCTCACCCGGACAGCACAATCAGCCCCAGCATTTT.

This clone was seen once. V is TRBV24-1 and J is TRBJ2-2; 7 bases fit TRBD1. Germline V lookup: CDR1 KGHDR, CDR2 SFDVKD. The trim removed 4 bases at V and 6 bases at J, leaving 7 bases unmatched. The CDR3 sequence is 15 residues long. The CDR3 here is CATSEPRQGAGELFF. The CDR3 DNA is TGTGCCACCAGTGAGCCTAGACAGGGCGCCGGGGAGCTGTTTTTT.

The chain uses TRBV30 and TRBJ1-5; 8 nucleotides agree with TRBD1. The CDR3 covers 16 residues. With V trimmed by 0 bases and J by 6 bases, 10 bases remained unmatched. CDR1 and CDR2 from the germline V gene are GTSNPN and SVGIG (reference sequence). For the CDR3, the DNA is TGTGCCTGGAGTGTACTACCAGGGGGCAAGGGTCAGCCCCAGCATTTT. Translated: CAWSVLPGGKGQPQHF.

This chain uses TRBV6-5 with TRBJ2-1; TRBD1 matches at 7 bases. The V and J ends lost 7 bases and 2 bases, in that order; junction bases with no gene match: 8. Germline V CDR1 and CDR2: MNHEY, SVGAGI. The CDR3 spans 15 residues. The CDR3 here is CASKPNRGPYNEQFF. The CDR3 bases are TGTGCCAGCAAACCGAACAGGGGTCCCTACAATGAGCAGTTCTTC.

J is TRBJ2-7 and V is TRBV29-1, with 11 bases identical to TRBD2. CDR3 length: 13 residues. From germline, CDR1 is SQVTM and CDR2 ANQGSEA. Trimming removed 7 bases from V and 7 bases from J; junction bases left unmatched: 9. The CDR3 reads CSAARTSGREQYF. Written as DNA, the CDR3 is TGCAGCGCCGCAAGGACTAGCGGGCGAGAGCAGTACTTC.

CDR3 sequence (DNA): TGTGCCATCAGTGAGCCGGGGGGGGAGAACACTGAAGCTTTCTTT. Translation: CAISEPGGENTEAFF. The chain is built from TRBV10-3 and TRBJ1-1, with D possibly being TRBD1 (5 bases). The CDR3 contains 15 residues. V lost 2 bases and J lost 1, with 11 bases in between. Germline CDR1 ENHRY, CDR2 SYGVKD.

The gene calls are TRBV6-1 and TRBJ1-4; weak D call: TRBD1 (5 bases). This CDR3 comprises 16 residues. Germline values: CDR1 MNHNS, CDR2 SASEGT. V was cut by 2 bases and J by 2 bases, with 12 bases left in between. The DNA for the CDR3 is TGTGCCAGCAGTGAAAGACAGAAACTGACTAATGAAAAACTGTTTTTT. Its translation: CASSERQKLTNEKLFF.

The V call is TRBV11-2, the J call TRBJ2-5, with 11 positions matching TRBD2. J was trimmed by 5 bases and V by 5 bases; bases with no gene match: 7. This CDR3 comprises 15 residues. In germline, CDR1 is SGHAT, CDR2 FQNNGV. The CDR3 region has the DNA TGTGCCAGCAGCATCGGGACTAGCGGACAGGAGACCCAGTACTTC. This codes for CASSIGTSGQETQYF.

CDR3 sequence (DNA): TGTGCCAGCAGTGCGATTCTTGGGGCTAGCAATCAGCCCCAGCATTTT. This gives the protein CASSAILGASNQPQHF. This chain connects TRBV6-1 to TRBJ1-5; D might be TRBD1 (5 bases). CDR1 MNHNS and CDR2 SASEGT come from the germline V gene. V was clipped by 4 bases and J by 0 bases, with 13 bases between them. There are 16 residues in the CDR3.

As concerns this clone: The same CDR3 is also encoded by other DNA sequences in this sample. The rearrangement joins TRBV18 to TRBJ2-5; D unresolved. The CDR3 is made up of 12 amino acids. The V gene lost 3 bases and the J gene lost 2 bases, with 4 bases spanning the gap. Germline V gene data show CDR1 as KGHSH and CDR2 as LQKENI. In DNA, the CDR3 is TGTGCCAGCTCACCCCTACAAGAGACCCAGTACTTC. It is translated as CASSPLQETQYF.

The chain links TRBV7-9 to TRBJ1-5; D gene uncertain. The CDR3 covers 14 residues. Trimming removed 5 bases from V and 3 bases from J, with 11 bases in between. Germline V gene lookup returns CDR1 SEHNR and CDR2 FQNEAQ (reference sequence). CDR3 DNA sequence: TGTGCCAGCAGCAGCTGGGAGTTCAATCAGCCCCAGCATTTT. This gives the protein CASSSWEFNQPQHF. The full variable domain, with the rest looked up from reference TRBV7-9 and TRBJ1-5, is DTGVSQNPRHKITKRGQNVTFRCDPISEHNRLYWYRQTLGQGPEFLTYFQNEAQLEKSRLLSDRFSAERPKGSFSTLEIQRTEQGDSAMYLCASSSWEFNQPQHFGDGTRLSIL.

The chain carries TRBV5-8 and TRBJ2-2, with 16 bases that match TRBD2. Unmatched junction bases numbered 5, after V lost 4 bases and J lost 2 bases. Germline V gene data show CDR1 as SGHTS and CDR2 as YDEGEE. This CDR3 region has 18 residues. In nucleotides, the CDR3 is TGTGCCAGCAGCCCGGGACTAGCGGGAGGGTTAAACACCGGGGAGCTGTTTTTT. It translates to CASSPGLAGGLNTGELFF.

V is TRBV3-1 (or the pseudogene TRBV3-2) and J is TRBJ2-5, with 10 bases matching TRBD2. The CDR3 totals 16 residues. V trimming: 1 base; J trimming: 1 base; junction bases outside the gene matches: 3. Germline loops: CDR1 LGHDT, CDR2 YNNKEL (reference sequence). CDR3 in DNA: TGTGCCAGCAGCCAAGGGCTAGCGGGGGCCCAAGAGACCCAGTACTTC. It is translated as CASSQGLAGAQETQYF.

The chain is built from TRBV30 and TRBJ2-7; TRBD2 aligns across 9 bases. Germline V lookup: CDR1 GTSNPN, CDR2 SVGIG (reference sequence). This CDR3 comprises 14 residues. With 4 bases clipped from V and 0 bases from J, the junction kept 4 bases outside the gene matches. This CDR3 is CAWTFSGSSYEQYF. The DNA for the CDR3 is TGTGCCTGGACCTTTAGCGGGAGCTCCTACGAGCAGTACTTC.

V and J are TRBV13 and TRBJ1-1; TRBD1 agrees at 9 bases. V lost 4 bases and J lost 8; bases outside the gene matches: 14. This CDR3 region has 16 residues. CDR1 and CDR2 from the germline V gene are PRHDT and FYEKMQ (reference sequence). The CDR3 protein is CASSSLAQTGGPEAFF. In DNA, the CDR3 is TGTGCCAGCAGCTCCCTAGCCCAGACAGGGGGTCCCGAAGCTTTCTTT.

This sequence joins TRBV28 and TRBJ2-7; 8 bases align to TRBD2. The CDR3 length is 14 residues. Germline CDR1 is MDHEN and CDR2 is SYDVKM. With 7 bases clipped from V and 5 bases from J, the junction kept 10 bases outside the gene matches. The CDR3 coding sequence is TGTGCCAGCATGTCGAGCGGGAGATATAACGAGCAGTACTTC. Translated, it gives CASMSSGRYNEQYF.

The V call is TRBV9, the J call TRBJ1-1, with a tentative D call TRBD1 (6 bases). CDR1 is SGDLS, CDR2 YYNGEE, per germline. Trimming took 1 base from V and 5 from J, leaving 12 bases between them. The CDR3 is made up of 14 amino acids. CDR3 sequence: CASSVLEGGTEAFF. In DNA form, the CDR3 reads TGTGCCAGCAGCGTATTGGAGGGGGGGACTGAAGCTTTCTTT.